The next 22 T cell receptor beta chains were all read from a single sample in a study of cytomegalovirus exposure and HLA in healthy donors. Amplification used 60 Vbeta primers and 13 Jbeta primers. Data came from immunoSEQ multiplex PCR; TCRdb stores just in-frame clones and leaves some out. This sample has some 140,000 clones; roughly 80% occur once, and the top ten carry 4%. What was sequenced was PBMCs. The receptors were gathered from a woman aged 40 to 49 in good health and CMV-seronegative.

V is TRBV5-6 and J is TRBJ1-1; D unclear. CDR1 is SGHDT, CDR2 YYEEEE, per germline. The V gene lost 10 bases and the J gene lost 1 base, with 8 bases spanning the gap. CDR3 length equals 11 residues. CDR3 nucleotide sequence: TGTGCCTCCAGGAAGAACACTGAAGCTTTCTTT. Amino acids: CASRKNTEAFF. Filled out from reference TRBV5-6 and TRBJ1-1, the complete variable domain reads DAGVTQSPTHLIKTRGQQVTLRCSPKSGHDTVSWYQQALGQGPQFIFQYYEEEERQRGNFPDRFSGHQFPNYSSELNVNALLLGDSALYLCASRKNTEAFFGQGTRLTVV.

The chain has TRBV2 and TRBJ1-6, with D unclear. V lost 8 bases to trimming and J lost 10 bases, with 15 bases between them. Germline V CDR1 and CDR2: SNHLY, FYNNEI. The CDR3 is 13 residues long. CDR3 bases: TGTGCCAGCTTTGGGCACCCGGGGTCACCCCTCCACTTT. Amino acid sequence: CASFGHPGSPLHF.

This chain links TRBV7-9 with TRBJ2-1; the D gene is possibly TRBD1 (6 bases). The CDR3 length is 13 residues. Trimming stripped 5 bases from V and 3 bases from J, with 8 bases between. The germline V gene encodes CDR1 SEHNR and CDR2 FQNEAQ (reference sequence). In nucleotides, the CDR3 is TGTGCCAGCAGCGAAGGGGGCTACAATGAGCAGTTCTTC. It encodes CASSEGGYNEQFF.

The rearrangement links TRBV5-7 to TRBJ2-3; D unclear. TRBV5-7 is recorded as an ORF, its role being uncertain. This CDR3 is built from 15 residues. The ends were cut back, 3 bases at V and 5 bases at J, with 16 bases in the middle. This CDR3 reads CASSCYSRRKDTQYF. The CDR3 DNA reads TGTGCCAGCAGCTGTTACTCCCGGCGGAAAGATACGCAGTATTTT.

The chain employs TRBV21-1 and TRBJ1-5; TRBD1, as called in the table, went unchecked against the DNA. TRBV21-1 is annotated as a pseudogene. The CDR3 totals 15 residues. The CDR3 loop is CASSNGQRSNQPQHF. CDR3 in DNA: TGTGCCAGCAGTAACGGACAGCGTAGCAATCAGCCCCAGCATTTT.

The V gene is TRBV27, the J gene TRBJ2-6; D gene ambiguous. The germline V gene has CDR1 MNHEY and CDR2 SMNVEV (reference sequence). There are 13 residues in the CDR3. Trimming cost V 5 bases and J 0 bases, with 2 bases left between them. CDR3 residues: CASSLSGANVLTF. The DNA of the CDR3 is TGTGCCAGCAGTCTCTCTGGGGCCAACGTCCTGACTTTC.

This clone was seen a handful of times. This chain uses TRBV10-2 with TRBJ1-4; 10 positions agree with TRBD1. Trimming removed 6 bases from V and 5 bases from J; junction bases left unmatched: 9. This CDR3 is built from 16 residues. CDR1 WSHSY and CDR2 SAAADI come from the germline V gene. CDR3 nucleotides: TGCGCCAGCAGCCAAAACCCGGGACAGGGGAATGAAAAACTGTTTTTT. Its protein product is CASSQNPGQGNEKLFF.

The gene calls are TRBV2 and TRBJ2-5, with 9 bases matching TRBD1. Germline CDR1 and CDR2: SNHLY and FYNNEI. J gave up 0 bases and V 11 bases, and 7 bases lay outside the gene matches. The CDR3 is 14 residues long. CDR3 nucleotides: TGTGCCTGGGGTAGGACAGGGGACCAAGAGACCCAGTACTTC. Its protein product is CAWGRTGDQETQYF.

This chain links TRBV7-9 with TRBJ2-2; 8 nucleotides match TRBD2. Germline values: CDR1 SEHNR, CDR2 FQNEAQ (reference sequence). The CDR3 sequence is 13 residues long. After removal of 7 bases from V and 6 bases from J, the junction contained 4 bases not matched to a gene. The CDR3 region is CASKRERAGELFF. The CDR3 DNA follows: TGTGCCAGCAAGCGGGAGCGGGCCGGGGAGCTGTTTTTT.

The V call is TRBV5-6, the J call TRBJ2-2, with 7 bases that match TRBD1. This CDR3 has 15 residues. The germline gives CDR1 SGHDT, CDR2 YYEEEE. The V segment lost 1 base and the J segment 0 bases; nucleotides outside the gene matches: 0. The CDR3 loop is CASSLRGPNTGELFF. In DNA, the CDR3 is TGTGCCAGCAGCTTGAGGGGGCCGAACACCGGGGAGCTGTTTTTT.

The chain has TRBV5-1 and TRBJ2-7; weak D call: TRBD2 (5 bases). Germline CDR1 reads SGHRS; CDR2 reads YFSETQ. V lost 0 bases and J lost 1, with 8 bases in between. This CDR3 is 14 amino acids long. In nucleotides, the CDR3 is TGCGCCAGCAGCTTGGAGGAGGTTTCCTACGAGCAGTACTTC. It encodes CASSLEEVSYEQYF.

DNA of the CDR3: TGCGCCAGCAGCCAAGTTCTGACAGGGCCTCTCCATCAGCCCCAGCATTTT. Encoded protein: CASSQVLTGPLHQPQHF. The chain carries TRBV4-1 and TRBJ1-5, with 7 bases aligning to TRBD1. This CDR3 is built from 17 residues. Germline trimming cut 1 base from V and 5 bases from J; bases unmatched to any gene: 11. Per germline, CDR1 MGHRA and CDR2 YSYEKL.

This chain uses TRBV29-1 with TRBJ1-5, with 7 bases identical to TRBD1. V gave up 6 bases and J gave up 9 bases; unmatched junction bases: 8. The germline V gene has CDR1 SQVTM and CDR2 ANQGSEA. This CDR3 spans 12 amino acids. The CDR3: CSVDTGVPPQHF. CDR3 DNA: TGCAGCGTGGACACAGGGGTTCCGCCCCAGCATTTT. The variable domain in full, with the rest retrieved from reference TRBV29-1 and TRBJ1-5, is SAVISQKPSRDICQRGTSLTIQCQVDSQVTMMFWYRQQPGQSLTLIATANQGSEATYESGFVIDKFPISRPNLTFSTLTVSNMSPEDSSIYLCSVDTGVPPQHFGDGTRLSIL.

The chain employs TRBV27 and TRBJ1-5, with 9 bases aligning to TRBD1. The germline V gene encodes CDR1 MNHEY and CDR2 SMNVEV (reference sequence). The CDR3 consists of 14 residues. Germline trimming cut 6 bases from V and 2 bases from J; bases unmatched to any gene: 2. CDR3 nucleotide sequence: TGTGCCAGCAGGGGACAGGGAGGCAATCAGCCCCAGCATTTT. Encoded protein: CASRGQGGNQPQHF.

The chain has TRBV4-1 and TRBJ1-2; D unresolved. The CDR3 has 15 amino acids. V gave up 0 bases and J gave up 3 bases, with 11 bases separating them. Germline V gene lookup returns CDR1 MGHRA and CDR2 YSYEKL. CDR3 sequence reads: CASSQDLQAHYGYTF. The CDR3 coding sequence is TGCGCCAGCAGCCAAGATTTGCAGGCTCACTATGGCTACACCTTC.

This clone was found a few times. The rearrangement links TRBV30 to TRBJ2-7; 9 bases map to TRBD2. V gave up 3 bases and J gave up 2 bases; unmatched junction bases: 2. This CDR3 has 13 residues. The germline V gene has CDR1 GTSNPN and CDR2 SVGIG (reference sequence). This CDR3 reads CAWSLAGTYEQYF. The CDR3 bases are TGTGCCTGGAGCCTAGCGGGGACCTACGAGCAGTACTTC.

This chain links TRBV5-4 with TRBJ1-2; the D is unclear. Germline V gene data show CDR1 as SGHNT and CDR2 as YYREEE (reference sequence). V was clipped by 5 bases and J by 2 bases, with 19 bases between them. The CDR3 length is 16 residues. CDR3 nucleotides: TGTGCCAGCAGACCTCGGGGTAATTCCTCCAACTATGGCTACACCTTC. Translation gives CASRPRGNSSNYGYTF. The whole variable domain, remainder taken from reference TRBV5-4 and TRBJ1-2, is ETGVTQSPTHLIKTRGQQVTLRCSSQSGHNTVSWYQQALGQGPQFIFQYYREEENGRGNFPPRFSGLQFPNYSSELNVNALELDDSALYLCASRPRGNSSNYGYTFGSGTRLTVV.

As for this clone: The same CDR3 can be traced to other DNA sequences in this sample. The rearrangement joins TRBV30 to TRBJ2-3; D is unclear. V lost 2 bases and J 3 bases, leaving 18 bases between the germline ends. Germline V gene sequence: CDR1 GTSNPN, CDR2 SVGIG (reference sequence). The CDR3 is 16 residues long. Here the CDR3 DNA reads TGTGCCTGGAGTAACGTTCGAGAGGTGTTGACAGATACGCAGTATTTT. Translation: CAWSNVREVLTDTQYF.

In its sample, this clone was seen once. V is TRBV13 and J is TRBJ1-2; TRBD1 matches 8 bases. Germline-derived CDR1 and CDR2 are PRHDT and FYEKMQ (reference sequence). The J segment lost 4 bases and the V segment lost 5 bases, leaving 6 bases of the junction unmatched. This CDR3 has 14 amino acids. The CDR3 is CASSRRGLGYGYTF. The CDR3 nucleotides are TGTGCCAGCAGCCGCAGGGGGCTTGGCTATGGCTACACCTTC.

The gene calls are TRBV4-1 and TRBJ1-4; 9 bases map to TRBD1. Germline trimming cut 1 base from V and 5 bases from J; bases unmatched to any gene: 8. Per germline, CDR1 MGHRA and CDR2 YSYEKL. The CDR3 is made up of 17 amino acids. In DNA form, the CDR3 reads TGCGCCAGCAGCCAAGCCTTAACAGGGGGCGCGAATGAAAAACTGTTTTTT. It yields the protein CASSQALTGGANEKLFF.

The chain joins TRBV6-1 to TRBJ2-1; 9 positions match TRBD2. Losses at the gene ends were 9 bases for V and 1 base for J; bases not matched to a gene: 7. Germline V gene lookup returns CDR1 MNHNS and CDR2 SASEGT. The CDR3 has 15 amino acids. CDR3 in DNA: TGTGCCAGTCAGAGCGGGAGGAGTTCCTACAATGAGCAGTTCTTC. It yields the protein CASQSGRSSYNEQFF.

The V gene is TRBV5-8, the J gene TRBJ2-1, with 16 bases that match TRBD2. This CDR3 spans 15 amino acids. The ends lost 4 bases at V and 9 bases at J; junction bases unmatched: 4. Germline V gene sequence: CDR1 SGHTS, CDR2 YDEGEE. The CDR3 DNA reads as TGTGCCAGCAGCCCGGGACTAGCGGGAGGGTCTGAGCAGTTCTTC. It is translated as CASSPGLAGGSEQFF.